The clone carrying this T cell receptor beta chain was detected many times. This record comes from a study of T-cell reconstitution after alpha-beta-depleted transplantation in children. Germline V gene data show CDR1 as SQVTM and CDR2 as ANQGSEA. Trimming took off 8 bases at V and 3 bases at J, with 11 bases between the two ends. The CDR3 has 12 residues. Preparing the TCRbeta library involved the use of unique molecular identifiers. TCRdb re-called the PCR reads through MiXCR, storing one row per CDR3 protein. The table has about 230,000 distinct CDR3 sequences, 9.7% seen once; the top ten hold about 5%.

Sequencing was performed on PBMCs from the stem cell graft donor, taken from the stem cell graft. J is TRBJ2-1 and V is TRBV29-1; a weak D match, TRBD1 (5 bases). The receptor comes from a human donor who donated a stem cell graft to a child with SCID. The CDR3 DNA is TGCAGCTTAATGACAGTCTACAATGAGCAGTTCTTC. Translating it yields CSLMTVYNEQFF.